The 5 T cell receptor beta chains listed next were all sequenced from one sample in a study of molecular identifiers for immune sequencing clone quantification. TCRdb re-called the PCR reads with MiXCR, one entry per CDR3 protein. There are around 470,000 distinct CDR3 sequences in the sample; roughly a fifth occur only once, and approximately 0.8% lies in the top ten. Sequenced: naive CD8+ T cells from blood, with Jurkat cell RNA spiked in. Subset denoted: FACS-sorted CD8+CD4-CCR7+CD45RA+ naive T cells. Source of these receptors: a human donor in good health. Some libraries in this study had Jurkat cell RNA spiked in.

At least ten counts were recorded for this clonotype. V and J are TRBV12-3 or TRBV12-4 and TRBJ2-2; 9 bases align to TRBD2. J was trimmed by 2 bases and V by 6 bases; bases with no gene match: 19. This CDR3 spans 20 amino acids. As DNA, the CDR3 is TGTGCCAGCAGCCCCAGCGGGAGGACCTTCCGTGAGACTAACACCGGGGAGCTGTTTTTT. Its protein product is CASSPSGRTFRETNTGELFF.

This clonotype was seen ten or more times. The chain joins TRBV5-6 to TRBJ2-7; no clear D. Germline CDR1 and CDR2: SGHDT and YYEEEE. Trimming shortened V by 1 base and J by 4 bases, and 9 bases separated the two germline ends. This CDR3 comprises 13 residues. CDR3 DNA sequence: TGTGCCAGCAGCTTGTCGTCAGCTTACGAGCAGTACTTC. Translated, it gives CASSLSSAYEQYF.

In the case of this clonotype: A much more abundant neighbour one base away suggests this may be a read error. The chain uses TRBV12-3 or TRBV12-4 and TRBJ2-3; D perhaps matches TRBD1 (5 bases). The J call is uncertain, as TRBJ1-5 better fits the DNA end. The CDR3 contains 15 residues. Here the CDR3 reads CASSWGLAGTDTQHF. Here the CDR3 DNA reads TGTGCCAGCAGTTGGGGACTAGCGGGCACAGATACGCAGCATTTT.

A word on this clonotype: This may stem from a read error, because a much larger clone lies one nucleotide away. The chain joins TRBV12-3 or TRBV12-4 to TRBJ2-3; D perhaps matches TRBD1 (5 bases). V was pared by 5 bases and J by 0 bases, with 15 bases between. The CDR3 length is 16 residues. The CDR3 spells CASSMTDFPSTDTQYF. The CDR3 bases are TGTGCCAGCAGTATGACAGATTTCCCTAGCACAGATACGCAGTATTTT.

This clonotype showed up just a few times. This rearrangement joins TRBV10-1 to TRBJ1-1, with 9 bases fitting TRBD1. V was clipped by 8 bases and J by 10 bases; unmatched bases: 8. From germline, CDR1 is WNHNN and CDR2 SYGVQD (reference sequence). The CDR3 runs 12 residues. The chain's CDR3 is CASQGQGSAAFF. The CDR3 DNA follows: TGCGCCAGCCAAGGACAGGGGTCCGCAGCTTTCTTT.